Below are 4 T cell receptor beta chains sequenced from a single sample in a study of control samples from healthy donors and cancer patients. Clones were read by immunoSEQ multiplex PCR, and TCRdb kept only the in-frame ones, dropping some. This table holds 150,000 to 200,000 clones, about 87% found once. Sequencing used blood. The origin of the receptors is a man aged 25 to 40 in good health.

The rearrangement links TRBV5-1 to TRBJ1-1; D call uncertain. Trimming took 1 base from V and 4 from J, leaving 8 bases between them. CDR3 length: 13 amino acids. The germline V gene encodes CDR1 SGHRS and CDR2 YFSETQ. The CDR3 sequence: CASSLTTSTEAFF. CDR3 bases: TGCGCCAGCAGCTTGACCACCTCCACTGAAGCTTTCTTT.

V is TRBV6-5 and J is TRBJ2-7, with unresolved D. This CDR3 has 13 residues. The germline V gene has CDR1 MNHEY and CDR2 SVGAGI. V was cut by 8 bases and J by 3 bases, with 14 bases left in between. This CDR3 is CASSPSEVYEQYF. The CDR3 DNA is TGTGCCAGCTCCCCGTCTGAGGTCTACGAGCAGTACTTC.

CDR3 protein: CASSTGTATQYF. The CDR3 region has the DNA TGTGCCAGCAGTACCGGGACGGCTACGCAGTATTTT. V is TRBV12-3 or TRBV12-4 and J is TRBJ2-3; D possibly matches TRBD1 or TRBD2 (5 bases each). Trimming stripped 5 bases from V and 8 bases from J, with 11 bases between. There are 12 residues in the CDR3.

The rearrangement joins TRBV4-3 to TRBJ1-1, with 8 positions matching TRBD1. Germline V gives CDR1 LGHNA, CDR2 YSLEER. The CDR3 extends over 13 amino acids. J was trimmed by 8 bases and V by 3 bases; bases with no gene match: 5. The CDR3 DNA sequence: TGCGCCAGCAGCCACGTCGGGACAGGAGAAGCTTTCTTT. Protein: CASSHVGTGEAFF.